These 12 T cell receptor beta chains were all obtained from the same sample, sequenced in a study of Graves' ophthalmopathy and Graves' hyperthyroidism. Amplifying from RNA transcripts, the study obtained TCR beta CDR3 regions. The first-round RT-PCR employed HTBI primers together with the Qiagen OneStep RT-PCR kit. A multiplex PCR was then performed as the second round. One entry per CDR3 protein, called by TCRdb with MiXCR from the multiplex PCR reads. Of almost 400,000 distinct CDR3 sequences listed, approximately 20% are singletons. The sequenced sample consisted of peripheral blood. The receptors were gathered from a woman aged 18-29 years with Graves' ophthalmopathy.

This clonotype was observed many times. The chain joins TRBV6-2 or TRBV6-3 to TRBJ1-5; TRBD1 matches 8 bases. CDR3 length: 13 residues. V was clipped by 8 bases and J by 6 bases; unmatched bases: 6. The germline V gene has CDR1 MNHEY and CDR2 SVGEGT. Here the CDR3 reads CASLQGVGQPQHF. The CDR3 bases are TGTGCCAGCCTACAGGGGGTGGGTCAGCCCCAGCATTTT.

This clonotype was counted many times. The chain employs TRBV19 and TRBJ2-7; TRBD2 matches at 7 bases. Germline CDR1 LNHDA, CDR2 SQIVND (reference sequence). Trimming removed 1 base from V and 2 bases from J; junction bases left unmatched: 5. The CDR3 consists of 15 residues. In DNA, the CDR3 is TGTGCCAGTAGTATAGTGTCGGGAGGACCCTACGAGCAGTACTTC. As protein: CASSIVSGGPYEQYF.

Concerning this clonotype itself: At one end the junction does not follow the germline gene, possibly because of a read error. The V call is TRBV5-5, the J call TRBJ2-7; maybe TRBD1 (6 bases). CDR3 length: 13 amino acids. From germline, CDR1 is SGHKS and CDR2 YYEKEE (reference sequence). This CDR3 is CASSKRDNYEQYF. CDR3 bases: TGCGCCAGCAGCAAACGGGACAACTACGAGCAGTACTTC.

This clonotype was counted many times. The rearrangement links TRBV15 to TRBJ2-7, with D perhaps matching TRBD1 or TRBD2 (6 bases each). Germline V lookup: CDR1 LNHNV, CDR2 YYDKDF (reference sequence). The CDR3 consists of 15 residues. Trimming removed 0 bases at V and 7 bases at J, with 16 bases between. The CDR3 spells CATSRDRPGAREQYF. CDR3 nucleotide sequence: TGTGCCACCAGCAGAGATCGGCCGGGGGCGAGGGAGCAGTACTTC.

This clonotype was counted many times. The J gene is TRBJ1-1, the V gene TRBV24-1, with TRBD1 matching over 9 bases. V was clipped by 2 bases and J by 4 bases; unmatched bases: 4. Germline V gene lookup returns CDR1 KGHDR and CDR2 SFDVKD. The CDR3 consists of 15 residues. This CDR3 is CATSDSRQGGTEAFF. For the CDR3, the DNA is TGTGCCACCAGTGATTCGAGACAGGGGGGCACTGAAGCTTTCTTT.

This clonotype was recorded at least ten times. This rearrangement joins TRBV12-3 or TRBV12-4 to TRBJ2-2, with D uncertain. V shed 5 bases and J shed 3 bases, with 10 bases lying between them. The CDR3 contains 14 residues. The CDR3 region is CASSDNHDTGELFF. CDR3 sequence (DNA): TGTGCCAGCAGTGACAACCACGACACCGGGGAGCTGTTTTTT.

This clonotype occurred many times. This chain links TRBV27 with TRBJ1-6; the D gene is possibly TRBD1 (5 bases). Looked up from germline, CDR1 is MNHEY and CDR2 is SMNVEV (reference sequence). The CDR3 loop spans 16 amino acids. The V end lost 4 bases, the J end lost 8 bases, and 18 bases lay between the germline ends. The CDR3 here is CASSSSVGVAYSPLHF. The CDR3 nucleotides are TGTGCCAGCAGTTCCTCAGTGGGGGTTGCCTATTCACCCCTCCACTTT.

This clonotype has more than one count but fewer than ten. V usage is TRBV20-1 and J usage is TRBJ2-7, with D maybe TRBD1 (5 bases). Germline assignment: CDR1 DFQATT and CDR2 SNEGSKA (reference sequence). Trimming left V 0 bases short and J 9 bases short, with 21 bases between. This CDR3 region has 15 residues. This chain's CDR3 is CSARELGAAAVGQYF. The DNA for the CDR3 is TGCAGTGCTAGAGAGTTAGGGGCTGCTGCGGTTGGGCAGTACTTC.

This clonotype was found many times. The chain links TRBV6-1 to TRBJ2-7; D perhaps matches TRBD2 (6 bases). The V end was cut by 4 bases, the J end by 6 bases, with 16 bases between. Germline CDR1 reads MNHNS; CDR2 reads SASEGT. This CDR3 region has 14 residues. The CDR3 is CASSGPSGVSEQYF. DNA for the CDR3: TGTGCCAGCAGTGGCCCGTCGGGGGTGTCCGAGCAGTACTTC.

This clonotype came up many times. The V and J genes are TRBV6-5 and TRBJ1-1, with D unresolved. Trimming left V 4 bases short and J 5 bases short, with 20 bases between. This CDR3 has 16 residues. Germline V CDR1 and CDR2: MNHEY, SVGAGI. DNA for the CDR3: TGTGCCAGCAGTTTTCCGGGCCCGGCAAGGAGTACTGAAGCTTTCTTT. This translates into CASSFPGPARSTEAFF.

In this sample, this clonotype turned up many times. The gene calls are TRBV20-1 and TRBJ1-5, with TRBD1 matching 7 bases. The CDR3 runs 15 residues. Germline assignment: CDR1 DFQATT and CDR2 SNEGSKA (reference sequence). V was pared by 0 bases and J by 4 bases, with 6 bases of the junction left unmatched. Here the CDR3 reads CSARDGQGGNQPQHF. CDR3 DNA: TGCAGTGCTAGAGATGGCCAGGGGGGAAATCAGCCCCAGCATTTT.

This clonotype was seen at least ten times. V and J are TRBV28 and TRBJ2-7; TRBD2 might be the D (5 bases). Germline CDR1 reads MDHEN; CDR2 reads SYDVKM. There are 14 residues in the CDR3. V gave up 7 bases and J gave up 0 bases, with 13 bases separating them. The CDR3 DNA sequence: TGTGCCAGCAATGGACGGAGGAGCTCCTACGAGCAGTACTTC. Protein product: CASNGRRSSYEQYF.